Listed below are T cell receptor beta chains from one sample, sequenced in a study of OX40 agonist ivuxolimab in advanced cancers. Sequenced by immunoSEQ multiplex PCR; TCRdb stores in-frame clones only, minus some. The sample yields approximately 69,000 clones, roughly 84% seen once. Sample: CD4+ or CD8+ T cells sorted from blood, taken in a trial of the OX40 agonist ivuxolimab. Receptors originate from an adult with an advanced solid tumor such as melanoma, head and neck, liver or kidney cancer. CDR3s include the opening cysteine and the closing phenylalanine or tryptophan. A D gene is named only where the DNA matches it firmly. Clone sizes are given selectively: once, few, many, or a class where the clone is expanded.

TRBJ1-4 NA TRBV5-8 NA CASSLGSANEKLFF TGTGCCAGCAGCTTGGGGTCGGCTAATGAAAAACTGTTTTTT
TRBJ1-6 NA TRBV5-5 NA CASSLNRGDSPLHF TGTGCCAGCAGCTTAAACAGAGGGGATTCACCCCTCCACTTT
TRBJ1-5 NA TRBV6-9 NA CASTPGPFNQPQHF TGTGCCAGCACTCCGGGACCCTTCAATCAGCCCCAGCATTTT
TRBJ1-5 NA TRBV7-9 NA CASTLRGEKNQPQHF TGTGCCAGCACTCTGAGGGGGGAAAAGAATCAGCCCCAGCATTTT
TRBJ2-7 NA TRBV20-1 NA CSALERTEQYF TGCAGTGCTCTAGAACGGACCGAGCAGTACTTC
TRBJ2-1 NA TRBV14 NA CASSREGSYNEQFF TGTGCCAGCAGCCGCGAGGGGAGCTACAATGAGCAGTTCTTC
TRBJ2-6 NA TRBV9 NA CASSVVRSGANVLTF TGTGCCAGCAGCGTAGTGCGCTCTGGGGCCAACGTCCTGACTTTC
TRBJ2-2 NA TRBV9 NA CASSPQPRGDTGELFF TGTGCCAGCAGCCCCCAACCTAGAGGGGACACCGGGGAGCTGTTTTTT
TRBJ1-2 NA TRBV20-1 NA CSPAGGIGYTF TGCAGCCCCGCGGGGGGGATCGGCTACACCTTC
TRBJ2-1 NA TRBV5-1 few CASSESGTINEQFF TGCGCCAGCAGTGAATCCGGGACCATAAATGAGCAGTTCTTC
TRBJ1-2 NA TRBV4-2 medium-sized CASSQEGSGPAYGYTF TGTGCCAGCAGCCAAGAAGGATCGGGTCCAGCCTATGGCTACACCTTC
TRBJ1-3 NA TRBV18 NA CASSPVRPGPSGNTIYF TGTGCCAGCTCACCAGTTAGGCCGGGACCCTCTGGAAACACCATATATTTT
TRBJ2-5 NA TRBV7-2 NA CASSLAQFETQYF TGTGCCAGCAGCTTAGCGCAGTTTGAGACCCAGTACTTC
TRBJ2-2 TRBD1 TRBV5-1 NA CASSWKTGAGELFF TGCGCCAGCAGCTGGAAGACAGGGGCCGGGGAGCTGTTTTTT
TRBJ1-6 TRBD1 TRBV7-9 once CASRGDRYNSPLHF TGTGCCAGCAGGGGGGACAGATATAATTCACCCCTCCACTTT
TRBJ2-2 TRBD2 TRBV9 few CASSLGGAFSRELFF TGTGCCAGCAGCCTCGGGGGGGCCTTTTCCCGGGAGCTGTTTTTT
TRBJ1-2 NA TRBV28 NA CATSGPSYGYTF TGTGCCACCTCCGGGCCAAGCTATGGCTACACCTTC
TRBJ1-2 TRBD1 TRBV27 NA CASSPLTGRNYGYTF TGTGCCAGCAGTCCACTGACAGGGCGTAACTATGGCTACACCTTC
TRBJ1-1 NA TRBV10-1 NA CASSGQVNTEAFF TGCGCCAGCAGTGGACAAGTGAACACTGAAGCTTTCTTT
TRBJ1-1 TRBD1 TRBV27 NA CASSLYRTGGNTEAFF TGTGCCAGCAGTTTATATCGGACAGGGGGGAACACTGAAGCTTTCTTT
TRBJ1-1 NA TRBV25-1 NA CASSDAPGNTEAFF TGTGCCAGCAGTGACGCACCAGGGAACACTGAAGCTTTCTTT
TRBJ2-3 NA TRBV7-3 NA CASSLFYTDTQYF TGTGCCAGCAGCTTATTCTACACAGATACGCAGTATTTT
TRBJ1-1 NA TRBV27 NA CASRLGGAAEAFF TGTGCCAGCCGATTAGGAGGGGCGGCTGAAGCTTTCTTT
TRBJ1-6 NA TRBV14 few CASSRDNYSPLHF TGTGCCAGCAGCCGAGATAATTATTCACCCCTCCACTTT
TRBJ1-6 NA TRBV5-5 NA CASSYRAGSNNSPLHF TGTGCCAGCAGCTATCGAGCGGGGAGCAATAATTCACCCCTCCACTTT
TRBJ2-2 NA TRBV7-2 NA CASSHLGGPSIGELFF TGTGCCAGCAGCCACCTTGGGGGCCCCAGCATCGGGGAGCTGTTTTTT
TRBJ2-1 NA TRBV14 NA CASSQDWQGSEFF TGTGCCAGCAGCCAAGATTGGCAGGGTTCCGAGTTCTTC
TRBJ2-5 TRBD2 TRBV7-2 NA CASSVSGGGETQYF TGTGCCAGCAGCGTAAGCGGGGGGGGAGAGACCCAGTACTTC
TRBJ1-1 NA TRBV5-6 few CASSLPGAGEAFF TGTGCCAGCAGCTTGCCGGGGGCAGGAGAAGCTTTCTTT
TRBJ2-3 NA TRBV7-6 NA CASSFLSGTDTQYF TGTGCCAGCAGCTTCCTCTCAGGGACGGATACGCAGTATTTT
TRBJ1-5 TRBD1 TRBV19 NA CASSQTGGSNQPQHF TGTGCCAGTAGCCAGACAGGGGGGAGCAATCAGCCCCAGCATTTT
TRBJ1-2 NA TRBV6-8 NA CASPRNGYTF TGTGCCAGCCCCCGGAATGGCTACACCTTC
TRBJ2-7 TRBD1 TRBV7-2 once CASSSTGVGYEQYF TGTGCCAGCAGTTCGACAGGGGTAGGCTACGAGCAGTACTTC
TRBJ1-6 NA TRBV4-1 NA CASSQVDNSPLHF TGCGCCAGCAGCCAAGTGGATAATTCACCCCTCCACTTT
TRBJ1-1 NA TRBV14 NA CASSSNRGTEAFF TGTGCCAGCAGCTCCAACCGTGGCACTGAAGCTTTCTTT
TRBJ2-5 TRBD2 TRBV18 NA CASSPRTSSGGGETQYF TGTGCCAGCTCCCCGCGGACCTCTAGCGGGGGGGGAGAGACCCAGTACTTC
TRBJ1-2 NA TRBV6-6 NA CASSYGGAKGYGYTF TGTGCCAGCAGTTACGGAGGGGCTAAGGGGTATGGCTACACCTTC
TRBJ2-1 TRBD2 TRBV9 NA CASSVGTSGGLSPSYNEQFF TGTGCCAGCAGCGTAGGGACTAGCGGGGGGCTATCTCCCTCCTACAATGAGCAGTTCTTC
TRBJ2-5 NA TRBV5-4 once CASSWAPSAGADETQYF TGTGCCAGCAGCTGGGCCCCTTCCGCAGGGGCGGATGAGACCCAGTACTTC
TRBJ2-2 TRBD2 TRBV9 few CASSVMVAGNTGELFF TGTGCCAGCAGCGTAATGGTAGCGGGAAACACCGGGGAGCTGTTTTTT
TRBJ1-1 NA TRBV19 NA CASTASRGGAIEAFF TGTGCCAGTACCGCCTCGCGGGGTGGAGCAATTGAAGCTTTCTTT
TRBJ1-2 TRBD1 TRBV19 few CASSKTGVGYTF TGTGCCAGTAGTAAGACAGGGGTCGGCTACACCTTC
TRBJ1-2 NA TRBV28 NA CASSLPGPYGYTF TGTGCCAGCAGTCTACCAGGGCCTTATGGCTACACCTTC
TRBJ1-3 NA TRBV7-9 once CASAVNTGNTIYF TGTGCCAGTGCCGTTAATACTGGAAACACCATATATTTT
TRBJ2-5 NA TRBV7-9 NA CASSLRPGETQYF TGTGCCAGCAGCTTACGTCCGGGAGAGACCCAGTACTTC
TRBJ2-7 TRBD1 TRBV5-1 NA CASSSPGQGAWQYF TGCGCCAGCAGCTCCCCGGGACAGGGGGCCTGGCAGTACTTC
TRBJ1-5 NA TRBV6-1 NA CASSEHPKQPQHF TGTGCCAGCAGTGAGCACCCTAAGCAGCCCCAGCATTTT
TRBJ1-2 TRBD1 TRBV7-9 NA CASSFGQGLVYGYTF TGTGCCAGCAGCTTTGGACAGGGTTTAGTCTATGGCTACACCTTC
TRBJ1-1 TRBD1 TRBV7-2 NA CASSLNQGVTEAFF TGTGCCAGCAGCTTAAACCAGGGGGTCACTGAAGCTTTCTTT
TRBJ1-1 NA TRBV6-5 once CASSYRVFGTEAFF TGTGCCAGCAGTTACAGGGTTTTCGGCACTGAAGCTTTCTTT
TRBJ1-4 NA TRBV6-1 NA CASSEELEKLFF TGTGCCAGCAGTGAAGAGTTAGAAAAACTGTTTTTT
TRBJ2-3 NA TRBV4-3 NA CASSQERTDTQYF TGCGCCAGCAGCCAAGAAAGGACAGATACGCAGTATTTT
TRBJ1-3 NA TRBV2 NA CASSLGQISGNTIYF TGTGCCAGCAGTTTAGGACAAATCTCTGGAAACACCATATATTTT
TRBJ1-2 NA TRBV11-2 NA CASSLDGSRAGYTF TGTGCCAGCAGCTTAGACGGCAGCCGGGCGGGCTACACCTTC
TRBJ2-7 TRBD1 TRBV11-2 NA CASSVWTGGNEQYF TGTGCCAGCAGCGTATGGACAGGGGGAAACGAGCAGTACTTC
TRBJ1-1 NA TRBV11-1 NA CASSLDRDTEAFF TGTGCCAGCAGCTTAGACCGTGACACTGAAGCTTTCTTT
TRBJ2-1 NA TRBV5-1 NA CASSLGQVSSSYNEQFF TGCGCCAGCAGCTTGGGACAGGTATCGTCCTCCTACAATGAGCAGTTCTTC